This TCR beta chain was observed in a study of PD-1 blockade in mismatch repair-deficient tumors. Study overall: Patients had approximately 12 mismatch repair-deficient cancer types, all previously treated and progressing.

TCR sequencing covered a few patients who responded to pembrolizumab. Germline lookup yields CDR1 LNHDA and CDR2 SQIVND (reference sequence). The length of the CDR3 is 14 residues. Losses at the gene ends were 7 bases for V and 0 bases for J; bases not matched to a gene: 5. Using immunoSEQ multiplex PCR, the repertoire was profiled, and TCRdb retains in-frame clones only, with some absent. This table holds 50,000 or so clones, over 70% found once. This clone was seen only a few times. The TCR was taken from an adult with mismatch repair-deficient cancer. V and J are TRBV19 and TRBJ1-1; 7 bases align to TRBD1. Here the sequenced sample was peripheral blood, taken 20 weeks after starting pembrolizumab. The CDR3 DNA reads TGTGCCAGTACCGTCACAGGGGTGAACACTGAAGCTTTCTTT. The encoded protein is CASTVTGVNTEAFF.